This TCR beta chain originates from a study of T cells in Graves' hyperthyroidism and ophthalmopathy. Study observations and caveats: Model output signaled ophthalmopathy a median 6.5 months ahead of onset. Most thyroid clonotypes that were expanded above 0.001 also turned up in blood.

The CDR3 runs to 12 residues. Germline V gene sequence: CDR1 MNHEY, CDR2 SVGEGT. A word on this clonotype: Antigen unknown.

The source material, RNA transcripts, was used to amplify TCR beta CDR3 regions. A set of HTBI primers served as the primers for a first-round RT-PCR of the TCR CDR3. TCRdb reprocessed the multiplex PCR reads with MiXCR, giving one entry per CDR3 protein. The profile shows 350,000 to 400,000 distinct CDR3 sequences, roughly 20% of them singletons. Ophthalmopathy patients showed a Clinical Activity Score of at least 3, NOSPECS grade of at least 4 and duration under 3 months. The study left out patients who had uncontrolled infection, other autoimmune disease, pregnancy or lactation. V and J are TRBV6-2 or TRBV6-3 and TRBJ1-6, with D perhaps matching TRBD1 (6 bases). The clonotype originates from a man between 18 and 35 years old with Graves' ophthalmopathy. Sample: blood. The CDR3, as DNA: TGTGCTACAGGGAGGTTAGGCTCACCCCTCCACTTT. As protein: CATGRLGSPLHF.